The clone carrying this TCR beta chain was picked up a small number of times. Antigen unknown. This sample stems from a study of beta chain features in type 1 diabetes. Isolated RNA was reverse transcribed in full, so expressed TCRB transcripts were sequenced. The method was immunoSEQ multiplex PCR; TCRdb's version includes in-frame clones alone and lacks a portion of them. Here the sample spans about 230,000 clones, 9.6% being singletons. Study-wide findings and caveats: Naive, central memory and Treg TCRB repertoires appeared more alike in patients than in healthy donors. Fewer junction insertions and more nucleotide deletions appeared in type 1 diabetes patients.

V was clipped by 8 bases and J by 2 bases; unmatched bases: 4. The CDR3 has 15 residues. Germline V gives CDR1 SNHLY, CDR2 FYNNEI. The sample was naive CD4+ T cells from blood. This chain joins TRBV2 and TRBJ1-5; the match to TRBD1 covers 12 bases. This TCR came from a woman between 18 and 30 years old in good health. CDR3 bases: TGTGCCAGCCGGGACAGGGGGCAGGGCAATCAGCCCCAGCATTTT. It translates to CASRDRGQGNQPQHF.